This TCR beta chain was retrieved from a study of blood T cell repertoires in COVID-19. Study in general: Italy, Spain and the United States were the sources of the convalescent and acute COVID-19 samples. PBMCs, B-cell-depleted T cells, or T cells provided the cDNA or gDNA that made up the material.

Data came from immunoSEQ multiplex PCR; TCRdb stores just in-frame clones and leaves some out. The sample carries about 270,000 clones, around 93% recorded once. CDR3 size: 17 residues. Germline V gene data show CDR1 as MDHEN and CDR2 as SYDVKM. Trimming cost V 5 bases and J 7 bases; bases outside gene matches: 18. Shortly before study entry, within 2 weeks, exposed participants had met a COVID-19 case. The sample was PBMCs or T cells enriched from blood (not recorded which). The chain recombines TRBV28 with TRBJ2-3, with TRBD2 identical over 7 bases. The clonotype was recovered from a man aged 35-49 years who had been exposed to COVID-19. This CDR3 reads CASSHWSLGGSGNTQYF. DNA of the CDR3: TGTGCCAGCAGTCATTGGTCCTTGGGAGGGTCGGGAAATACGCAGTATTTT.